This TCR beta chain came from a study of CD8+CD57+ T cells in acquired aplastic anemia (dated by TCRdb to the late 2010s). Regarding the complete study: Extracted DNA from sorted CD4+ and CD8+ cells averaged 3.2 ug, ranging from roughly 0.19 to 27.4 ug. Healthy donor samples averaged around 10 million reads for CD4+ and roughly 11 million for CD8+ cells.

The germline V gene sets CDR1 to KGHSH and CDR2 to LQKENI. The CDR3 measures 12 amino acids from cysteine to phenylalanine. CDR3 DNA is the only sequence kept; it has 36 bases, read in frame from the first base. V is cut by 3 bases and J by 10 bases, and the space between the germline ends is 9 bases. Genomic DNA served as template for TCR beta VDJ combination and CDR3 sequence profiling. TCR repertoire sequencing was run on an Illumina HiSeq 2000. The original methods were these. TRBV/TRBJ rearrangement plots, CDR3 size and DJ length profiles, and Simpson's diversity index were used to assess repertoires. The most abundant DNA sequence in the deep sequencing data was defined as the immunodominant clone. CDR3 amino acid sequences were checked for sharing between subjects and were compared against published repertoires and the VDJdb database. TCRdb reprocessed the public reads (quality trimming at Q25 with fastp, clone calling with MiXCR) and kept in-frame beta chains. Each entry merges the rows of one CDR3 protein and shows their most common DNA and genes. The V and J calls reflect TCRdb's pipeline rather than the authors' work. A total of about 150,000 distinct CDR3 sequences appear in this sample, 41% of them only once. Clones ranked in the top ten supply 8% to 8.5% of the sample.

In this study, sorted CD4+ and CD8+ T cells from the blood of healthy subjects and of severe aplastic anemia patients had their TCR repertoires deep-sequenced. Ficoll-Paque density gradient centrifugation was used to isolate peripheral blood mononuclear cells. Before DNA extraction, CD4+ and CD8+ T cells were sorted with FACS or magnetic beads. The full study reports these points: Twenty-nine CD8+ CDR3 sequences were found to be shared between patients and controls, but these sequences appeared to be highly expressed in patients and within the immunodominant clones of the patients. Patients and healthy controls showed no significant difference in CD8+ Simpson's diversity (P=0.060).

This clonotype has more than one count but fewer than ten. The antigen it recognizes is unknown. No much larger clone exists at a distance of one base, and base qualities are not known. Here the chain combines TRBV18 and TRBJ1-4, with the D gene uncertain. The source of this sequence is a human donor in good health, serving as a control. Sequencing input: sorted CD4+, CD8+, or CD8+CD57+ T cells (not recorded which) from PBMCs. The nucleotide sequence reads as follows: TGTGCCAGCTCACCCAGAGAGGGAAAACTGTTTTTT. It codes for CASSPREGKLFF.